The next 17 T cell receptor beta chains were all read from a single sample in a study of CD8 T cells in Susac syndrome. Random hexamers served to reverse transcribe roughly 0.5 to 1 ug RNA. TCRdb called the immunoSEQ multiplex PCR reads again in MiXCR, with one record for every CDR3 protein. In the table there are around 170,000 distinct CDR3 sequences, 85% to 95% of which are singletons. What was sequenced was CD8+ T cells from PBMCs. The receptors originated from a human donor with Susac syndrome.

This clonotype has only one observation. The rearrangement links TRBV27 to TRBJ2-7; 10 bases agree with TRBD1. In germline, CDR1 is MNHEY, CDR2 SMNVEV (reference sequence). J was trimmed by 5 bases and V by 8 bases; bases with no gene match: 6. The length of the CDR3 is 13 residues. The CDR3 here is CASWDRGVHEQYF. Written as DNA, the CDR3 is TGTGCCAGCTGGGACAGGGGTGTCCACGAGCAGTACTTC.

In its sample, this clonotype was seen once. The chain has TRBV5-1 and TRBJ2-1, with TRBD2 identical over 11 bases. Germline-derived CDR1 and CDR2 are SGHRS and YFSETQ. The CDR3 is 15 residues long. V lost 4 bases and J lost 2; bases outside the gene matches: 2. The CDR3 protein is CASSPTSGTYNEQFF. CDR3 bases: TGCGCCAGCAGCCCGACTAGCGGGACCTACAATGAGCAGTTCTTC.

The rearrangement links TRBV19 to TRBJ2-1; 14 bases align to TRBD2. The germline CDR1 and CDR2 sequences are LNHDA and SQIVND (reference sequence). This CDR3 is built from 17 residues. The J segment lost 4 bases and the V segment lost 1 base, leaving 3 bases of the junction unmatched. CDR3 coding DNA: TGTGCCAGTAGTATAGGACGACTAGCGGGGGGGTACAATGAGCAGTTCTTC. It is translated as CASSIGRLAGGYNEQFF.

This chain uses TRBV25-1 with TRBJ1-6; no reliable D call. The CDR3 runs 16 residues. Germline CDR1 is MGHDK and CDR2 is SYGVNS. The ends were cut back, 6 bases at V and 9 bases at J, with 21 bases in the middle. The CDR3 sequence: CASSDRISPGSSPLHF. The CDR3 DNA sequence: TGTGCCAGCAGCGACCGGATATCGCCGGGGAGTTCACCCCTCCACTTT.

V is TRBV29-1 and J is TRBJ1-1; TRBD1 matches at 10 bases. V trimming: 7 bases; J trimming: 5 bases; junction bases outside the gene matches: 13. The V gene's germline CDR1 is SQVTM and CDR2 ANQGSEA. The CDR3 length is 15 residues. Here the CDR3 DNA reads TGCAGCGCCCGACAGGGGGCCCTAAGTCGAACTGAAGCTTTCTTT. Protein: CSARQGALSRTEAFF.

This chain uses TRBV20-1 with TRBJ2-7; the match to TRBD2 covers 15 bases. The germline gives CDR1 DFQATT, CDR2 SNEGSKA (reference sequence). The CDR3 sequence is 14 residues long. Losses at the gene ends were 4 bases for V and 3 bases for J; bases not matched to a gene: 1. The CDR3: CSATGLAGGYEQYF. The CDR3 nucleotides are TGCAGTGCTACGGGACTAGCGGGGGGCTACGAGCAGTACTTC.

In the case of this clonotype: Lacking the conserved final phenylalanine or tryptophan, this CDR3 likely reflects a read error. The J gene is TRBJ2-7, the V gene TRBV5-1, with a tentative D call TRBD1 (6 bases). V lost 4 bases, J lost 2 bases, and 16 bases lay in between. The CDR3 totals 15 residues. The germline V gene has CDR1 SGHRS and CDR2 YFSETQ. CDR3 in amino acids: CASSPQTTGTYEQYL. CDR3 bases: TGCGCCAGCAGCCCGCAGACGACAGGTACCTACGAGCAGTACCTC.

The V gene is TRBV14, the J gene TRBJ1-1; no clear D. Germline CDR1 is SGHDN and CDR2 is FVKESK. The CDR3 has 13 residues. V gave up 1 base and J gave up 3 bases, with 6 bases separating them. Here the CDR3 reads CASSQAGDTEAFF. In DNA form, the CDR3 reads TGTGCCAGCAGCCAAGCGGGAGACACTGAAGCTTTCTTT. Using reference TRBV14 and TRBJ1-1 for the parts outside the CDR3, the full variable domain is EAGVTQFPSHSVIEKGQTVTLRCDPISGHDNLYWYRRVMGKEIKFLLHFVKESKQDESGMPNNRFLAERTGGTYSTLKVQPAELEDSGVYFCASSQAGDTEAFFGQGTRLTVV.

J is TRBJ1-3 and V is TRBV29-1, with D tentatively TRBD1 (6 bases). This CDR3 has 14 amino acids. V shed 4 bases and J shed 0 bases, with 10 bases lying between them. Germline CDR1 reads SQVTM; CDR2 reads ANQGSEA. The CDR3 coding sequence is TGCAGCGTTGGGGGAGGGGGCTCTGGAAACACCATATATTTT. The encoded protein is CSVGGGGSGNTIYF. The whole variable domain, remainder taken from reference TRBV29-1 and TRBJ1-3, is SAVISQKPSRDICQRGTSLTIQCQVDSQVTMMFWYRQQPGQSLTLIATANQGSEATYESGFVIDKFPISRPNLTFSTLTVSNMSPEDSSIYLCSVGGGGSGNTIYFGEGSWLTVV.

The V gene is TRBV9, the J gene TRBJ2-7; no reliable D call. V lost 0 bases and J lost 1, with 8 bases in between. The CDR3 spans 14 residues. Germline V gene lookup returns CDR1 SGDLS and CDR2 YYNGEE. This CDR3 is CASSVEAVSYEQYF. For the CDR3, the DNA is TGTGCCAGCAGCGTAGAAGCAGTATCCTACGAGCAGTACTTC.

This chain joins TRBV28 and TRBJ1-5; 9 bases fit TRBD1. The CDR3 sequence is 16 residues long. The V gene's germline CDR1 is MDHEN and CDR2 SYDVKM. V dropped 4 bases and J dropped 5; count of bases not matched to a gene: 9. This CDR3 reads CASSSLTGQGHQPQHF. CDR3 bases: TGTGCCAGCAGTTCCCTGACAGGACAGGGGCATCAGCCCCAGCATTTT.

The chain links TRBV7-6 to TRBJ2-3; 11 bases align to TRBD1. The CDR3 is 19 amino acids. Germline V gene sequence: CDR1 SGHVS, CDR2 FNYEAQ. J lost 1 base, V lost 5 bases, and 14 bases had no gene match. CDR3 protein: CASSPGTGGFGRGTDTQYF. CDR3 nucleotide sequence: TGTGCCAGCAGCCCCGGGACAGGGGGTTTCGGTCGTGGCACAGATACGCAGTATTTT.

The chain combines TRBV4-1 with TRBJ2-3, with D hard to call. The CDR3 loop spans 15 amino acids. Per germline, CDR1 MGHRA and CDR2 YSYEKL. V lost 0 bases, J lost 2 bases, and 9 bases lay in between. The CDR3 DNA is TGCGCCAGCAGCCAAGAAGTATACCCCACAGATACGCAGTATTTT. It codes for CASSQEVYPTDTQYF.

V gene TRBV4-1 combines with J gene TRBJ1-5; TRBD1 is a possible D gene (6 bases). The CDR3 extends over 15 amino acids. Trimming shortened V by 2 bases and J by 5 bases, and 13 bases separated the two germline ends. CDR1 and CDR2 from the germline V gene are MGHRA and YSYEKL. For the CDR3, the DNA is TGCGCCAGCAGCCAACACAGGGAGGTGGATCAGCCCCAGCATTTT. This codes for CASSQHREVDQPQHF.

This chain links TRBV6-5 with TRBJ2-7, with 8 nucleotides matching TRBD2. The germline V gene encodes CDR1 MNHEY and CDR2 SVGAGI. After removal of 5 bases from V and 3 bases from J, the junction contained 9 bases not matched to a gene. This CDR3 has 15 amino acids. In DNA, the CDR3 is TGTGCCAGCAGTCCCTCGCGGGGGGCCGACTACGAGCAGTACTTC. This translates into CASSPSRGADYEQYF.

The chain has TRBV30 and TRBJ1-2; the match to TRBD1 covers 7 bases. The CDR3 has 14 residues. Trimming cost V 3 bases and J 0 bases; bases outside gene matches: 4. The germline V gene has CDR1 GTSNPN and CDR2 SVGIG (reference sequence). CDR3 in DNA: TGTGCCTGGAGGAACAGGGGCACTAACTATGGCTACACCTTC. Translated: CAWRNRGTNYGYTF. Combining the CDR3 with reference TRBV30 and TRBJ1-2 gives the whole variable domain SQTIHQWPATLVQPVGSPLSLECTVEGTSNPNLYWYRQAAGRGLQLLFYSVGIGQISSEVPQNLSASRPQDRQFILSSKKLLLSDSGFYLCAWRNRGTNYGYTFGSGTRLTVV.

The chain has TRBV7-9 and TRBJ2-1; the match to TRBD2 covers 7 bases. This CDR3 has 14 amino acids. Germline V CDR1 and CDR2: SEHNR, FQNEAQ (reference sequence). V gave up 8 bases and J gave up 0 bases; unmatched junction bases: 4. Written as DNA, the CDR3 is TGTGCCAGCCTGGGGGGGAGCTCCTACAATGAGCAGTTCTTC. Residues: CASLGGSSYNEQFF.